Below are 18 T cell receptor beta chains sequenced from a single sample in a study of response to subunit inactivated influenza vaccine. TCRdb passed the RT-PCR reads through MiXCR, listing each CDR3 protein once. The sample contains 150,000 to 200,000 distinct CDR3 sequences, approximately 12% of which appear only once. The sample was also linked to a second study, of T cells expressing NK-cell markers. This second report adds: UMIs accompanied the 5'RACE template switching by which TCR beta cDNA was made.

Sequencing used CD8+ T cells sorted from PBMCs, obtained about 13 days after vaccination. The receptors stem from a middle-aged man who received an inactivated influenza vaccine.

This clonotype has a handful of counts. This CDR3 reads CASSPPGQGTDTQYF. CDR3 nucleotide sequence: TGTGCCAGCAGTCCCCCGGGACAGGGTACAGATACGCAGTATTTT. The rearrangement uses TRBV12-3 or TRBV12-4 and TRBJ2-3; TRBD1 matches at 9 bases. The CDR3 sequence is 15 residues long. The ends lost 5 bases at V and 3 bases at J; junction bases unmatched: 6.

At least ten counts were recorded for this clonotype. The rearrangement joins TRBV5-5 to TRBJ2-7; 7 bases fit TRBD2. This CDR3 is 17 amino acids long. With 4 bases clipped from V and 0 bases from J, the junction kept 13 bases outside the gene matches. CDR1 and CDR2 from the germline V gene are SGHKS and YYEKEE (reference sequence). CDR3 nucleotide sequence: TGTGCCAGCAGCCAATCCCTGGGGAGGGCCAACTCCTACGAGCAGTACTTC. It encodes CASSQSLGRANSYEQYF.

This clonotype was observed a few times. The J gene is TRBJ2-6, the V gene TRBV29-1; D might be TRBD1 (5 bases). Germline V lookup: CDR1 SQVTM, CDR2 ANQGSEA. This CDR3 has 16 residues. Trimming stripped 6 bases from V and 0 bases from J, with 15 bases between. DNA for the CDR3: TGCAGCGTCCGCGAAGGACATTTCTCTGGGGCCAACGTCCTGACTTTC. It encodes CSVREGHFSGANVLTF.

This clonotype showed up many times. V and J are TRBV9 and TRBJ2-1; TRBD2 aligns across 8 bases. The CDR3 runs to 15 residues. From germline, CDR1 is SGDLS and CDR2 YYNGEE. The V gene end was trimmed by 0 bases and the J gene end by 5 bases; junction bases not matched to a gene: 4. Here the CDR3 reads CASSVGLAFHNEQFF. The CDR3 DNA follows: TGTGCCAGCAGCGTAGGACTAGCGTTCCACAATGAGCAGTTCTTC.

The rearrangement links TRBV11-2 to TRBJ1-6; 11 nucleotides line up with TRBD1. With V trimmed by 3 bases and J by 9 bases, 10 bases remained unmatched. Looked up from germline, CDR1 is SGHAT and CDR2 is FQNNGV. There are 17 residues in the CDR3. CDR3 loop: CASSLGGTGGFTSPLHF. DNA of the CDR3: TGTGCCAGCAGCTTGGGTGGGACAGGGGGTTTTACTTCACCCCTCCACTTT.

The chain combines TRBV29-1 with TRBJ2-7; possibly TRBD1 for D (6 bases). Germline CDR1 reads SQVTM; CDR2 reads ANQGSEA. V lost 6 bases to trimming and J lost 2 bases, with 20 bases between them. The CDR3 loop spans 15 amino acids. CDR3 bases: TGCAGCGTCGAGCTACAGGGAAGGGCTACCTACGAGCAGTACTTC. This codes for CSVELQGRATYEQYF.

This chain joins TRBV20-1 and TRBJ2-1; D is undetermined. The V end lost 3 bases, the J end lost 3 bases, and 9 bases lay between the germline ends. Germline lookup yields CDR1 DFQATT and CDR2 SNEGSKA (reference sequence). The CDR3 extends over 13 amino acids. For the CDR3, the DNA is TGCAGTGCTAGTTCCAGCCTCTACAATGAGCAGTTCTTC. Translating gives CSASSSLYNEQFF.

In its sample, this clonotype was seen a few times. The rearrangement joins TRBV12-3 or TRBV12-4 to TRBJ2-1; weak D call: TRBD2 (6 bases). V was pared by 6 bases and J by 8 bases, with 26 bases between. CDR3 length: 17 amino acids. CDR3 sequence reads: CASSLIGDRGLGDEQFF. Here the CDR3 DNA reads TGTGCCAGCAGCTTAATTGGGGATCGGGGGTTGGGGGATGAGCAGTTCTTC.

The chain couples TRBV11-2 to TRBJ2-3, with 8 bases matching TRBD2. The V and J ends lost 0 bases and 1 base, in that order; junction bases with no gene match: 6. Germline V gives CDR1 SGHAT, CDR2 FQNNGV. The CDR3 is 17 amino acids. The CDR3: CASSLERTSLGTDTQYF. CDR3 nucleotide sequence: TGTGCCAGCAGCTTAGAAAGGACTAGCCTCGGCACAGATACGCAGTATTTT.

Only a few counts were recorded for this clonotype. The chain links TRBV19 to TRBJ2-1, with D tentatively TRBD1 or TRBD2 (6 bases each). The CDR3 spans 14 residues. Germline CDR1 reads LNHDA; CDR2 reads SQIVND (reference sequence). V dropped 7 bases and J dropped 2 bases, with 12 bases sitting between them. The DNA for the CDR3 is TGTGCCAGTAATGAGGGGGGCCCCTACAATGAGCAGTTCTTC. Translating it yields CASNEGGPYNEQFF. Together with reference TRBV19 and TRBJ2-1, the CDR3 gives the full variable domain: DGGITQSPKYLFRKEGQNVTLSCEQNLNHDAMYWYRQDPGQGLRLIYYSQIVNDFQKGDIAEGYSVSREKKESFPLTVTSAQKNPTAFYLCASNEGGPYNEQFFGPGTRLTVL.

The rearrangement uses TRBV3-1 and TRBJ1-6, with D possibly matching TRBD1 (5 bases). Germline CDR1 LGHDT, CDR2 YNNKEL (reference sequence). CDR3 size: 15 residues. The ends were cut back, 1 base at V and 6 bases at J, with 10 bases in the middle. The CDR3 coding sequence is TGTGCCAGCAGCCAAGCCAGGGAAATTAATTCACCCCTCCACTTT. Translating it yields CASSQAREINSPLHF.

The V gene is TRBV12-3 or TRBV12-4, the J gene TRBJ2-7; D possibly corresponds to TRBD1 (6 bases). The germline V and J ends were trimmed by 7 bases and 0 bases, with 13 bases remaining between them. The CDR3 runs 14 residues. This chain's CDR3 is CASIRDIYSYEQYF. The CDR3 DNA reads as TGTGCCAGCATCCGGGACATCTACTCCTACGAGCAGTACTTC.

The CDR3 region has the DNA TGCAGTGCTAGAGCCGGGACTAAGCCGGGGCATGAGCAGTTCTTC. Translating it yields CSARAGTKPGHEQFF. The V gene is TRBV20-1, the J gene TRBJ2-1, with 7 bases fitting TRBD2. Losses at the gene ends were 1 base for V and 8 bases for J; bases not matched to a gene: 11. The CDR3 length is 15 residues. Germline CDR1 DFQATT, CDR2 SNEGSKA (reference sequence).

The gene calls are TRBV11-2 and TRBJ2-1; 7 positions agree with TRBD1. From germline, CDR1 is SGHAT and CDR2 FQNNGV. The CDR3 consists of 17 residues. Losses at the gene ends were 5 bases for V and 5 bases for J; bases not matched to a gene: 15. Here the CDR3 DNA reads TGTGCCAGCAGCCTTGCCGGGACAGCCGAGGGAAACAATGAGCAGTTCTTC. As protein: CASSLAGTAEGNNEQFF. Complete variable domain (other parts from reference TRBV11-2 and TRBJ2-1): EAGVAQSPRYKIIEKRQSVAFWCNPISGHATLYWYQQILGQGPKLLIQFQNNGVVDDSQLPKDRFSAERLKGVDSTLKIQPAKLEDSAVYLCASSLAGTAEGNNEQFFGPGTRLTVL.

This sequence joins TRBV10-3 and TRBJ2-1; 11 nucleotides line up with TRBD2. In germline, CDR1 is ENHRY, CDR2 SYGVKD. This CDR3 contains 16 residues. Unmatched junction bases numbered 13, after V lost 3 bases and J lost 12 bases. The CDR3 DNA follows: TGTGCCATCAGTGATCCGGCTAGCGGGGGGCCACCGGGGCAGTTCTTC. Translation: CAISDPASGGPPGQFF.

This chain connects TRBV5-6 to TRBJ2-5; 9 nucleotides match TRBD2. Losses at the gene ends were 0 bases for V and 3 bases for J; bases not matched to a gene: 6. The V gene's germline CDR1 is SGHDT and CDR2 YYEEEE. There are 16 residues in the CDR3. CDR3 sequence: CASSLARSGGKETQYF. The CDR3 coding sequence is TGTGCCAGCAGCTTGGCCAGAAGCGGGGGGAAAGAGACCCAGTACTTC.

This clonotype was seen a few times. The chain uses TRBV7-9 and TRBJ1-2; TRBD1 matches at 9 bases. J gave up 0 bases and V 0 bases, and 2 bases lay outside the gene matches. This CDR3 spans 16 amino acids. The V gene's germline CDR1 is SEHNR and CDR2 FQNEAQ (reference sequence). CDR3 DNA sequence: TGTGCCAGCAGCTTAGCGGGACAGGGTCCTAACTATGGCTACACCTTC. It translates to CASSLAGQGPNYGYTF.

The chain uses TRBV7-2 and TRBJ1-5; TRBD1 matches 11 bases. V shed 6 bases and J 7 bases; nucleotides not matched to a gene: 8. The length of the CDR3 is 15 residues. Germline V gives CDR1 SGHTA, CDR2 FQGNSA. CDR3 sequence reads: CASRAGQGAWQPQHF. CDR3 nucleotide sequence: TGTGCCAGCAGGGCCGGACAGGGGGCATGGCAGCCCCAGCATTTT.